A single sample gave rise to the 24 T cell receptor beta chains below, sequenced in a study of blood T cell repertoires in COVID-19. Measured with immunoSEQ multiplex PCR; TCRdb has only the in-frame clones, and not every one. Of tens of thousands of clones listed, around nine tenths are singletons. The specimen sequenced was peripheral blood. Receptors were obtained from a man between 60 and 75 years old with active or convalescent COVID-19.

V is TRBV7-2 and J is TRBJ2-3; TRBD2 matches at 10 bases. The CDR3 consists of 18 residues. The ends lost 0 bases at V and 2 bases at J; junction bases unmatched: 8. Germline values: CDR1 SGHTA, CDR2 FQGNSA. The CDR3 sequence is CASSLASGGPLLTDTQYF. The CDR3 DNA reads TGTGCCAGCAGCTTAGCTAGCGGGGGGCCCCTTCTCACAGATACGCAGTATTTT.

The chain combines TRBV9 with TRBJ2-3, with D perhaps TRBD2 (5 bases). This CDR3 has 13 residues. Trimming removed 0 bases from V and 5 bases from J, with 7 bases in between. The V gene's germline CDR1 is SGDLS and CDR2 YYNGEE. CDR3 residues: CASSVGTRDTQYF. CDR3 nucleotide sequence: TGTGCCAGCAGCGTAGGAACTAGAGATACGCAGTATTTT.

The genes are TRBV10-3 and TRBJ2-5, with D maybe TRBD1 (5 bases). This CDR3 spans 15 amino acids. Germline V lookup: CDR1 ENHRY, CDR2 SYGVKD. V gave up 0 bases and J gave up 5 bases, with 13 bases separating them. As DNA, the CDR3 is TGTGCCATCAGTGAGTCGGTAGGGGTAAGGGAGACCCAGTACTTC. It codes for CAISESVGVRETQYF.

This clone was seen more than once but under ten times. The CDR3 reads CASSPLPGEKLFF. CDR3 nucleotides: TGTGCCAGCAGCCCTCTCCCGGGGGAAAAACTGTTTTTT. The chain carries TRBV5-4 and TRBJ1-4; no firm D call. V was cut by 4 bases and J by 8 bases, with 12 bases left in between. CDR3 size: 13 residues. Germline assignment: CDR1 SGHNT and CDR2 YYREEE (reference sequence).

The chain recombines TRBV4-1 with TRBJ1-1, with TRBD1 identical over 7 bases. Per germline, CDR1 MGHRA and CDR2 YSYEKL. V was clipped by 4 bases and J by 1 base; unmatched bases: 6. The CDR3 loop spans 15 amino acids. The CDR3 DNA is TGCGCCAGCAGCCTCCGCCGACAGGGGAACACTGAAGCTTTCTTT. Its translation: CASSLRRQGNTEAFF.

The chain combines TRBV7-2 with TRBJ2-3; D perhaps matches TRBD1 (5 bases). V lost 5 bases and J 6 bases, leaving 18 bases between the germline ends. The CDR3 runs to 15 residues. The germline V gene encodes CDR1 SGHTA and CDR2 FQGNSA. CDR3 coding DNA: TGTGCCAGCAGCCCCCGTAAGGGGCAGAGGGATACGCAGTATTTT. Translating it yields CASSPRKGQRDTQYF.

This clone occurred a few times. The J gene is TRBJ1-4, the V gene TRBV30; no firm D call. The CDR3 spans 14 residues. The germline CDR1 and CDR2 sequences are GTSNPN and SVGIG (reference sequence). The ends were cut back, 4 bases at V and 2 bases at J, with 11 bases in the middle. This chain's CDR3 is CAWTPSTTNEKLFF. For the CDR3, the DNA is TGTGCCTGGACCCCCAGTACGACTAATGAAAAACTGTTTTTT.

The chain joins TRBV20-1 to TRBJ2-2; no clear D. CDR3 length: 11 residues. Germline CDR1 reads DFQATT; CDR2 reads SNEGSKA (reference sequence). The ends were cut back, 6 bases at V and 6 bases at J, with 8 bases in the middle. This CDR3 is CSARKAGELFF. DNA for the CDR3: TGCAGTGCGCGGAAGGCCGGGGAGCTGTTTTTT.

The chain joins TRBV5-5 to TRBJ1-2; the D gene is possibly TRBD1 (5 bases). This CDR3 is built from 13 residues. Germline CDR1 and CDR2: SGHKS and YYEKEE (reference sequence). V dropped 4 bases and J dropped 2 bases, with 9 bases sitting between them. CDR3 region: CASSRQLNYGYTF. The CDR3 DNA reads TGTGCCAGCAGCCGACAGTTAAACTATGGCTACACCTTC. Combining the CDR3 with reference TRBV5-5 and TRBJ1-2 gives the whole variable domain DAGVTQSPTHLIKTRGQQVTLRCSPISGHKSVSWYQQVLGQGPQFIFQYYEKEERGRGNFPDRFSARQFPNYSSELNVNALLLGDSALYLCASSRQLNYGYTFGSGTRLTVV.

This chain links TRBV20-1 with TRBJ2-3, with a tentative D call TRBD2 (6 bases). Between the trimmed V and J ends, which lost 3 bases and 2 bases, there was a span of 18 bases. In germline, CDR1 is DFQATT, CDR2 SNEGSKA (reference sequence). This CDR3 is 16 amino acids long. CDR3 residues: CSASFRDFKITDTQYF. CDR3 bases: TGCAGTGCTAGTTTCCGGGACTTTAAAATCACAGATACGCAGTATTTT.

V usage is TRBV4-1 and J usage is TRBJ2-1, with 8 positions matching TRBD2. Germline V lookup: CDR1 MGHRA, CDR2 YSYEKL. This CDR3 region has 17 residues. V lost 1 base, J lost 5 bases, and 10 bases stayed unmatched. CDR3 amino acids: CASSQGGAGGGNNEQFF. The CDR3 nucleotides are TGCGCCAGCAGCCAAGGCGGGGCGGGGGGCGGAAACAATGAGCAGTTCTTC.

This clone was found once. This chain uses TRBV2 with TRBJ2-7, with D unresolved. V was trimmed by 3 bases and J by 8 bases, leaving 5 bases between them. Germline assignment: CDR1 SNHLY and CDR2 FYNNEI. This CDR3 comprises 10 residues. CDR3: CASSDRKQYF. Written as DNA, the CDR3 is TGTGCCAGCAGTGACAGAAAGCAGTACTTC. Looking up the rest from reference TRBV2 and TRBJ2-7 gives the full variable domain: EPEVTQTPSHQVTQMGQEVILRCVPISNHLYFYWYRQILGQKVEFLVSFYNNEISEKSEIFDDQFSVERPDGSNFTLKIRSTKLEDSAMYFCASSDRKQYFGPGTRLTVT.

The V gene is TRBV11-2, the J gene TRBJ1-2; D gene unclear. Trimming pared 6 bases from V and 4 bases from J, leaving 15 bases between. CDR1 is SGHAT, CDR2 FQNNGV, per germline. This CDR3 has 14 amino acids. The CDR3 nucleotides are TGTGCCAGCAGAAGGGAGGCGGGTACCTATGGCTACACCTTC. Translated: CASRREAGTYGYTF.

V and J are TRBV7-2 and TRBJ1-2, with D perhaps TRBD1 (5 bases). The ends were cut back, 0 bases at V and 5 bases at J, with 10 bases in the middle. From germline, CDR1 is SGHTA and CDR2 FQGNSA. CDR3 length equals 14 residues. CDR3 nucleotide sequence: TGTGCCAGCAGCTTAGCGCAGGGCCTTTATGGCTACACCTTC. Translation gives CASSLAQGLYGYTF.

The V and J genes are TRBV9 and TRBJ2-1, with 9 bases identical to TRBD2. This CDR3 contains 16 residues. Trimming at V came to 0 bases and at J to 4 bases, leaving 5 bases not matched to a gene. CDR1 and CDR2 (germline): SGDLS, YYNGEE. In DNA, the CDR3 is TGTGCCAGCAGCGTAGCTTTGACTAGCGGATACAATGAGCAGTTCTTC. Translation gives CASSVALTSGYNEQFF.

This chain links TRBV5-5 with TRBJ2-7, with D perhaps TRBD2 (5 bases). The V gene's germline CDR1 is SGHKS and CDR2 YYEKEE (reference sequence). The CDR3 covers 16 residues. V lost 3 bases to trimming and J lost 6 bases, with 22 bases between them. In DNA form, the CDR3 reads TGTGCCAGCAGCTCTTCGGGATTCCCCACAGTTGTCGAGCAGTACTTC. Translation gives CASSSSGFPTVVEQYF.

The chain is built from TRBV19 and TRBJ2-5, with 11 bases matching TRBD1. The CDR3 has 15 residues. Trimming took 6 bases from V and 3 from J; bases not matched to a gene: 6. Germline lookup yields CDR1 LNHDA and CDR2 SQIVND (reference sequence). DNA for the CDR3: TGTGCCAGTAGGGGACGGACAGGGGGCAAAGAGACCCAGTACTTC. It specifies CASRGRTGGKETQYF.

The V and J genes are TRBV5-1 and TRBJ2-2; 7 nucleotides agree with TRBD1. The germline V gene encodes CDR1 SGHRS and CDR2 YFSETQ. V lost 0 bases, J lost 2 bases, and 4 bases stayed unmatched. The CDR3 runs 16 residues. The CDR3 sequence: CASSLVAGGNTGELFF. CDR3 in DNA: TGCGCCAGCAGCTTGGTGGCAGGGGGTAACACCGGGGAGCTGTTTTTT.

The chain uses TRBV5-1 and TRBJ1-4; tentative D call: TRBD1 (5 bases). Germline V gene lookup returns CDR1 SGHRS and CDR2 YFSETQ. The CDR3 has 15 residues. V was cut by 4 bases and J by 5 bases, with 15 bases left in between. The CDR3: CASSGGTGGNEKLFF. In DNA form, the CDR3 reads TGCGCCAGCAGCGGAGGGACTGGGGGAAATGAAAAACTGTTTTTT.

The chain recombines TRBV7-9 with TRBJ2-6; D is possibly TRBD2 (5 bases). Germline values: CDR1 SEHNR, CDR2 FQNEAQ (reference sequence). V was shortened by 7 bases and J by 15 bases, with 22 bases between the two germline ends. CDR3 size: 14 residues. This chain's CDR3 is CASTFLGESEDLTF. The CDR3 nucleotides are TGTGCCAGCACCTTCCTTGGGGAATCGGAGGACCTGACTTTC.

The V gene is TRBV5-1, the J gene TRBJ1-6, with D perhaps TRBD1 (5 bases). Germline V gene data show CDR1 as SGHRS and CDR2 as YFSETQ. Trimming took 2 bases from V and 1 from J, leaving 10 bases between them. The CDR3 has 16 amino acids. CDR3 protein: CASSLDSSSYNSPLHF. Here the CDR3 DNA reads TGCGCCAGCAGCTTAGACAGCAGTTCCTATAATTCACCCCTCCACTTT.

This clone has just one count. V and J are TRBV6-2 or TRBV6-3 and TRBJ2-7; D is unresolved. In germline, CDR1 is MNHEY, CDR2 SVGEGT. The CDR3 covers 11 residues. Between the trimmed V and J ends, which lost 6 bases and 5 bases, there was a span of 8 bases. The CDR3 region has the DNA TGTGCCAGCAGCCGTATCCACGAGCAGTACTTC. It yields the protein CASSRIHEQYF.

The genes are TRBV6-4 and TRBJ2-1, with 9 positions matching TRBD1. This CDR3 contains 14 residues. V lost 2 bases and J lost 7; bases outside the gene matches: 3. Germline V gene lookup returns CDR1 MRHNA and CDR2 SNTAGT. CDR3 in amino acids: CASSDGTGSNEQFF. The DNA for the CDR3 is TGTGCCAGCAGTGACGGGACAGGGTCAAATGAGCAGTTCTTC.

The V gene is TRBV7-2, the J gene TRBJ2-2, with TRBD2 as a possible D gene (6 bases). CDR3 size: 14 residues. V lost 5 bases and J lost 6, with 13 bases in between. Per germline, CDR1 SGHTA and CDR2 FQGNSA. The CDR3 region is CASSPAGRAGELFF. The CDR3 region has the DNA TGTGCCAGCAGCCCAGCGGGCAGGGCCGGGGAGCTGTTTTTT.